This T cell receptor (beta chain) was identified during a study of Graves' ophthalmopathy and Graves' hyperthyroidism. Study in general: Stable hyperthyroidism denotes an absence of ophthalmopathy throughout 18 months of follow-up.

Germline-derived CDR1 and CDR2 are KGHDR and SFDVKD. The CDR3 extends over 14 amino acids. Trimming shortened V by 0 bases and J by 4 bases, and 8 bases separated the two germline ends. At least ten counts were recorded for this clonotype. Amplification from RNA transcripts yielded the TCR beta CDR3 regions. First-round RT-PCR used HTBI primers; second-round multiplex PCR followed. One entry per CDR3 protein, called by TCRdb with MiXCR from the multiplex PCR reads. The table includes a few hundred thousand distinct CDR3 sequences, 39% detected once. The V and J genes are TRBV24-1 and TRBJ1-2; perhaps TRBD1 as D (5 bases). The TCR comes from an adult man with Graves' hyperthyroidism. Sequenced: peripheral blood or thyroid tissue (not recorded which). The CDR3 sequence is CATSDLTGRYGYTF. CDR3 nucleotide sequence: TGTGCCACCAGTGATTTGACGGGACGCTATGGCTACACCTTC.